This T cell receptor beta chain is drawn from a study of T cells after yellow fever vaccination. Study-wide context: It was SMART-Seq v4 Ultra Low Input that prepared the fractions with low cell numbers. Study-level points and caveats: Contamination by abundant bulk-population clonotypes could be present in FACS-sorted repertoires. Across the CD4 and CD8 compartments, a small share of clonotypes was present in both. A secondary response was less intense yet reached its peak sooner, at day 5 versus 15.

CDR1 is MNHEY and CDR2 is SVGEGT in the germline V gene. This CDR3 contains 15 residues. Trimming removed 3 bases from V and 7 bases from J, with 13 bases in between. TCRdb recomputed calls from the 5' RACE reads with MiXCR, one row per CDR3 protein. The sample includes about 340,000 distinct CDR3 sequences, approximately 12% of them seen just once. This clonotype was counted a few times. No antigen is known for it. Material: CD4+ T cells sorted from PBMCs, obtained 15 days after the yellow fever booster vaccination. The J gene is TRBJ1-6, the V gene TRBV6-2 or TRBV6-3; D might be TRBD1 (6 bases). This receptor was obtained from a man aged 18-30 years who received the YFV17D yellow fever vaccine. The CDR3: CASSYQGSVNSPLHF. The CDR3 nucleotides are TGTGCCAGCAGTTATCAGGGGTCAGTGAATTCACCCCTCCACTTT.